The 20 T cell receptor beta chains below come from one sample, sequenced in a study of cytomegalovirus exposure and HLA in healthy donors. The primer mix had 60 Vbeta and 13 Jbeta primers. Sequencing used immunoSEQ multiplex PCR; TCRdb keeps in-frame clones, though not all of them. There are about 150,000 clones in the sample; about 10% occur only once, and 6% to 7.5% lies in the top ten. The sample taken for sequencing was PBMCs. Receptor source: a woman aged 40 to 50 in good health and CMV-seropositive.

This chain uses TRBV6-5 with TRBJ1-6; the match to TRBD1 covers 7 bases. J gave up 9 bases and V 8 bases, and 4 bases lay outside the gene matches. CDR1 MNHEY and CDR2 SVGAGI come from the germline V gene. This CDR3 is 12 amino acids long. The CDR3 nucleotides are TGTGCCAGCGGATACAGGGGTTCACCCCTCCACTTT. Translation gives CASGYRGSPLHF.

This clone has only a few counts. V usage is TRBV5-1 and J usage is TRBJ1-1, with 7 bases matching TRBD1. Trimming cost V 5 bases and J 3 bases; bases outside gene matches: 10. Germline assignment: CDR1 SGHRS and CDR2 YFSETQ. The CDR3 contains 15 residues. The CDR3 is CASSELGQWYTEAFF. The DNA for the CDR3 is TGCGCCAGCAGTGAATTGGGACAGTGGTACACTGAAGCTTTCTTT.

For this clone: The junction and the germline gene differ at one end; a read error may be behind it. J is TRBJ2-1 and V is TRBV2; possible D gene TRBD1, 7 bases. CDR1 and CDR2 from the germline V gene are SNHLY and FYNNEI. CDR3 length: 14 amino acids. Here the CDR3 DNA reads TGTGCCAGCATCCGACAGGGACTCTACAATGAGCAGCTCTTC. It codes for CASIRQGLYNEQLF.

The genes are TRBV14 and TRBJ1-6; possibly TRBD1 for D (5 bases). The CDR3 runs to 14 residues. Germline-derived CDR1 and CDR2 are SGHDN and FVKESK. With 2 bases removed from V and 10 bases from J, the gap between germline ends came to 12 bases. This chain's CDR3 is CASSQPGLGSPLHF. The CDR3 nucleotides are TGTGCCAGCAGCCAACCAGGGTTGGGGTCACCCCTCCACTTT.

The J gene is TRBJ1-2, the V gene TRBV6-5, with TRBD1 matching 7 bases. Germline trimming cut 5 bases from V and 3 bases from J; bases unmatched to any gene: 3. Germline V gives CDR1 MNHEY, CDR2 SVGAGI. The CDR3 is 13 residues long. CDR3: CASSTTGYYGYTF. In DNA, the CDR3 is TGTGCCAGCAGTACGACAGGGTACTATGGCTACACCTTC.

The CDR3 DNA sequence: TGTGCCACCGCGGGCCAAACGAACACTGAAGCTTTCTTT. It yields the protein CATAGQTNTEAFF. V usage is TRBV2 and J usage is TRBJ1-1; D call uncertain. Germline assignment: CDR1 SNHLY and CDR2 FYNNEI. The CDR3 spans 13 residues. The V gene lost 10 bases and the J gene lost 1 base, with 13 bases spanning the gap.

This clone was counted a few times. The chain links TRBV6-1 to TRBJ1-5; perhaps TRBD1 as D (6 bases). V was shortened by 5 bases and J by 2 bases, with 13 bases between the two germline ends. The CDR3 covers 15 residues. Germline lookup yields CDR1 MNHNS and CDR2 SASEGT. CDR3 sequence: CASSLQGMGNQPQHF. CDR3 coding DNA: TGTGCCAGCAGTTTACAGGGTATGGGCAATCAGCCCCAGCATTTT.

This clone was recorded a few times. This likely traces to a read error, being one base from a far larger clone. In the same sample, other DNA sequences code for this CDR3. This chain connects TRBV25-1 to TRBJ1-1; no firm D call. This CDR3 is 14 amino acids long. Germline CDR1 MGHDK, CDR2 SYGVNS. The germline V and J ends were trimmed by 3 bases and 5 bases, with 13 bases remaining between them. Here the CDR3 reads CASSDMGRETEAFF. CDR3 nucleotides: TGTGCCAGCAGTGACATGGGGAGGGAAACTGAAGCTTTCTTT.

The rearrangement links TRBV18 to TRBJ2-3, with 8 bases aligning to TRBD2. The CDR3 covers 16 residues. CDR1 is KGHSH and CDR2 is LQKENI in the germline V gene. Trimming took 3 bases from V and 4 from J; bases not matched to a gene: 9. CDR3 loop: CASSPLGRGAPDTQYF. DNA of the CDR3: TGTGCCAGCTCACCCCTGGGGCGGGGGGCCCCAGATACGCAGTATTTT.

This sequence joins TRBV7-2 and TRBJ2-1; 9 bases fit TRBD2. The germline V gene encodes CDR1 SGHTA and CDR2 FQGNSA. This CDR3 is built from 17 residues. V dropped 6 bases and J dropped 7; count of bases not matched to a gene: 16. CDR3 sequence reads: CASSSLGGGAGGNEQFF. CDR3 in DNA: TGTGCCAGCAGTTCCTTAGGCGGGGGGGCCGGGGGGAATGAGCAGTTCTTC.

The chain is built from TRBV2 and TRBJ2-7; 7 positions agree with TRBD2. From germline, CDR1 is SNHLY and CDR2 FYNNEI. The V and J ends lost 5 bases and 0 bases, in that order; junction bases with no gene match: 7. The CDR3 totals 15 residues. The CDR3 spells CASSRDYQSSYEQYF. The CDR3 bases are TGTGCCAGCAGTCGGGACTACCAGAGCTCCTACGAGCAGTACTTC.

The V and J genes are TRBV4-1 and TRBJ1-6, with a possible D match to TRBD1 (6 bases). Germline CDR1 and CDR2: MGHRA and YSYEKL. The CDR3 covers 17 residues. V was cut by 0 bases and J by 2 bases, with 11 bases left in between. CDR3 protein: CASSQEGQGTYNSPLHF. Written as DNA, the CDR3 is TGCGCCAGCAGCCAAGAAGGTCAGGGGACCTATAATTCACCCCTCCACTTT.

Of note for this clone: Germline is not matched at one junction end, which may reflect a read error. The J gene is TRBJ1-2, the V gene TRBV5-4, with 8 bases aligning to TRBD1. The CDR3 extends over 14 amino acids. Germline CDR1 and CDR2: SGHNT and YYREEE (reference sequence). CDR3 in DNA: TGTGCCAGCAGCTTGGGACAGGGGCGTAGTGGCTACCCCTTC. Amino acids: CASSLGQGRSGYPF.

The V gene is TRBV5-1, the J gene TRBJ2-3; no firm D call. Trimming shortened V by 0 bases and J by 4 bases, and 9 bases separated the two germline ends. This CDR3 comprises 14 residues. The germline CDR1 and CDR2 sequences are SGHRS and YFSETQ. The CDR3 DNA follows: TGCGCCAGCAGCTTGGAACAGAGCCCAGATACGCAGTATTTT. Translation: CASSLEQSPDTQYF. Looking up the rest from reference TRBV5-1 and TRBJ2-3 gives the full variable domain: KAGVTQTPRYLIKTRGQQVTLSCSPISGHRSVSWYQQTPGQGLQFLFEYFSETQRNKGNFPGRFSGRQFSNSRSEMNVSTLELGDSALYLCASSLEQSPDTQYFGPGTRLTVL.

The chain joins TRBV4-1 to TRBJ2-3; 9 bases fit TRBD2. This CDR3 comprises 15 residues. Looked up from germline, CDR1 is MGHRA and CDR2 is YSYEKL. Trimming at V came to 1 base and at J to 3 bases, leaving 2 bases not matched to a gene. CDR3 loop: CASSQGLAGTDTQYF. The CDR3 DNA reads TGCGCCAGCAGCCAAGGGCTAGCGGGAACAGATACGCAGTATTTT.

This clone was counted a few times. The chain couples TRBV6-5 to TRBJ2-7, with 14 positions matching TRBD2. The CDR3 is 15 residues long. Germline CDR1 and CDR2: MNHEY and SVGAGI. V lost 4 bases, J lost 5 bases, and 4 bases stayed unmatched. CDR3 amino acids: CASSSGLAGGDEQYF. The CDR3 DNA reads TGTGCCAGCAGTTCCGGACTAGCGGGGGGCGACGAGCAGTACTTC.

J is TRBJ2-1 and V is TRBV6-5, with D possibly TRBD1 on 6 matching bases. Trimming shortened V by 4 bases and J by 2 bases, and 15 bases separated the two germline ends. CDR1 MNHEY and CDR2 SVGAGI come from the germline V gene. The CDR3 spans 16 residues. The CDR3 DNA follows: TGTGCCAGCAGTTCCGACAGGTTGAAGGCCTACAATGAGCAGTTCTTC. This translates into CASSSDRLKAYNEQFF.

V gene TRBV6-6 combines with J gene TRBJ2-5, with D possibly matching TRBD2 (6 bases). The CDR3 has 14 amino acids. The germline V gene encodes CDR1 MNHNY and CDR2 SVGAGI (reference sequence). V shed 2 bases and J shed 0 bases, with 7 bases lying between them. Here the CDR3 reads CASSYAGNQETQYF. Written as DNA, the CDR3 is TGTGCCAGCAGTTACGCGGGGAACCAAGAGACCCAGTACTTC.

This CDR3 is CASSLRQGQRAFF. For the CDR3, the DNA is TGTGCCAGCAGCTTAAGGCAGGGGCAGCGCGCTTTCTTT. The chain is built from TRBV7-6 and TRBJ1-1, with a weak D call TRBD1 (6 bases). V lost 2 bases and J lost 11, with 15 bases in between. CDR3 length equals 13 residues. The germline V gene encodes CDR1 SGHVS and CDR2 FNYEAQ.

The chain couples TRBV2 to TRBJ2-1; no reliable D call. Per the germline V gene, CDR1 is SNHLY and CDR2 is FYNNEI. With 7 bases removed from V and 4 bases from J, the gap between germline ends came to 5 bases. This CDR3 has 11 amino acids. CDR3: CASKEYNEQFF. DNA for the CDR3: TGTGCCAGCAAAGAGTACAATGAGCAGTTCTTC.